The 23 T cell receptor beta chains in this list originate from one sample, sequenced in a study of metastatic and nonmetastatic thyroid tumors. TCRdb re-analyzed the PCR reads using MiXCR. The profile covers about 26,000 clones, with roughly 26% appearing a single time and 6% taken by the ten largest. There were no patients who had received any treatment before thyroid surgery. Sequencing was done on a sample of blood. All receptors derive from a female donor with papillary thyroid cancer or a benign thyroid nodule (not recorded which). Some clones in this sample may be carry-over from other donors' samples.

The chain employs TRBV5-1 and TRBJ1-1, with 8 bases that match TRBD1. This CDR3 has 16 amino acids. CDR1 is SGHRS, CDR2 YFSETQ, per germline. V lost 3 bases and J lost 1; bases outside the gene matches: 8. CDR3 sequence reads: CASSWEPTGANTEAFF. The CDR3 DNA reads TGCGCCAGCAGCTGGGAACCGACAGGGGCGAACACTGAAGCTTTCTTT.

This clone appeared many times. The chain is built from TRBV2 and TRBJ1-5, with D unclear. This CDR3 contains 14 residues. V lost 3 bases, J lost 3 bases, and 9 bases lay in between. From germline, CDR1 is SNHLY and CDR2 FYNNEI. The CDR3 region is CASSEQSPNQPQHF. The DNA of the CDR3 is TGTGCCAGCAGTGAGCAGAGCCCCAATCAGCCCCAGCATTTT.

This clone rates as medium-sized. The chain couples TRBV19 to TRBJ1-6; 7 bases are shared with TRBD1. Unmatched junction bases numbered 14, after V lost 5 bases and J lost 10 bases. CDR1 is LNHDA and CDR2 is SQIVND in the germline V gene (reference sequence). The CDR3 has 16 amino acids. The CDR3 region is CASSSGTDLRTSPLHF. The CDR3 region has the DNA TGTGCCAGTAGTTCCGGGACAGATCTCAGGACCTCACCCCTCCACTTT. The full variable domain, its missing parts supplied by reference TRBV19 and TRBJ1-6, is DGGITQSPKYLFRKEGQNVTLSCEQNLNHDAMYWYRQDPGQGLRLIYYSQIVNDFQKGDIAEGYSVSREKKESFPLTVTSAQKNPTAFYLCASSSGTDLRTSPLHFGNGTRLTVT.

The J gene is TRBJ1-2, the V gene TRBV20-1, with 11 bases that match TRBD1. V was pared by 8 bases and J by 5 bases, with 22 bases of the junction left unmatched. CDR1 and CDR2 from the germline V gene are DFQATT and SNEGSKA (reference sequence). The CDR3 is 18 residues long. The CDR3 DNA follows: TGCAGTCATCAGGCGGCATGGTCAGGGGACAGGGGGGAGTATGGCTACACCTTC. Residues: CSHQAAWSGDRGEYGYTF.

A few counts support this clone. The chain recombines TRBV6-1 with TRBJ1-2; unclear D gene. V lost 1 base, J lost 4 bases, and 10 bases lay in between. The CDR3 consists of 14 residues. Germline CDR1 reads MNHNS; CDR2 reads SASEGT. The CDR3 sequence: CASSEDVRSYGYTF. The CDR3, as DNA: TGTGCCAGCAGTGAAGACGTAAGGTCCTATGGCTACACCTTC.

J is TRBJ2-1 and V is TRBV5-1, with D possibly matching TRBD2 (6 bases). The CDR3 sequence is 13 residues long. Looked up from germline, CDR1 is SGHRS and CDR2 is YFSETQ. V was shortened by 3 bases and J by 9 bases, with 13 bases between the two germline ends. The CDR3 spells CASSWDSTPEQFF. DNA for the CDR3: TGCGCCAGCAGCTGGGACTCTACCCCTGAGCAGTTCTTC.

This clone has ten or more counts. The chain recombines TRBV5-4 with TRBJ2-1; D may be TRBD2 (5 bases). In germline, CDR1 is SGHNT, CDR2 YYREEE (reference sequence). The CDR3 sequence is 16 residues long. V lost 0 bases and J lost 6, with 16 bases in between. The CDR3, as DNA: TGTGCCAGCAGCTTGGCCCCTTTGGCCGGGATCAATGAGCAGTTCTTC. Translating it yields CASSLAPLAGINEQFF.

CDR3 loop: CASSLTGVGEAFF. For the CDR3, the DNA is TGCGCCAGCAGCTTGACAGGGGTAGGTGAAGCTTTCTTT. The chain links TRBV5-1 to TRBJ1-1; 7 nucleotides agree with TRBD1. CDR1 is SGHRS, CDR2 YFSETQ, per germline. Trimming cost V 1 base and J 7 bases; bases outside gene matches: 4. There are 13 residues in the CDR3. Variable domain in full (rest from reference TRBV5-1 and TRBJ1-1): KAGVTQTPRYLIKTRGQQVTLSCSPISGHRSVSWYQQTPGQGLQFLFEYFSETQRNKGNFPGRFSGRQFSNSRSEMNVSTLELGDSALYLCASSLTGVGEAFFGQGTRLTVV.

V is TRBV19 and J is TRBJ2-5; perhaps TRBD1 as D (6 bases). Germline V lookup: CDR1 LNHDA, CDR2 SQIVND (reference sequence). The CDR3 loop spans 16 amino acids. Between the trimmed V and J ends, which lost 3 bases and 2 bases, there was a span of 16 bases. The CDR3 spells CASSIGDRPPQETQYF. The CDR3 nucleotides read TGTGCCAGTAGTATTGGTGACAGGCCCCCTCAAGAGACCCAGTACTTC.

This chain joins TRBV19 and TRBJ2-7; 7 bases are a match to TRBD1. Unmatched junction bases numbered 4, after V lost 5 bases and J lost 0 bases. The CDR3 runs to 14 residues. Germline V gene data show CDR1 as LNHDA and CDR2 as SQIVND (reference sequence). This chain's CDR3 is CASSLGQNSYEQYF. In DNA form, the CDR3 reads TGTGCCAGTAGTCTGGGACAGAACTCCTACGAGCAGTACTTC.

This rearrangement joins TRBV10-3 to TRBJ2-7; D unclear. Germline V gene lookup returns CDR1 ENHRY and CDR2 SYGVKD. V was trimmed by 2 bases and J by 4 bases, leaving 6 bases between them. CDR3 size: 12 residues. The CDR3 coding sequence is TGTGCCATCAGTGAGGTGTCTTACGAGCAGTACTTC. Translation: CAISEVSYEQYF.

The genes are TRBV20-1 and TRBJ1-5; D remains ambiguous. Trimming removed 3 bases from V and 0 bases from J, with 9 bases in between. Germline CDR1 is DFQATT and CDR2 is SNEGSKA (reference sequence). The CDR3 spans 14 residues. As DNA, the CDR3 is TGCAGTGCTAGTTCTGGGTATAGCAATCAGCCCCAGCATTTT. This codes for CSASSGYSNQPQHF.

This clone qualifies as medium-sized (0.01 to 0.1%). The chain carries TRBV5-1 and TRBJ2-1, with TRBD1 matching over 10 bases. In germline, CDR1 is SGHRS, CDR2 YFSETQ. Unmatched junction bases numbered 3, after V lost 0 bases and J lost 0 bases. The CDR3 totals 17 residues. CDR3 DNA: TGCGCCAGCAGCTTGGGGAGGACAGGGGGCTCCTACAATGAGCAGTTCTTC. It codes for CASSLGRTGGSYNEQFF.

This clone was observed many times. This chain uses TRBV20-1 with TRBJ1-2; D possibly corresponds to TRBD1 (5 bases). In germline, CDR1 is DFQATT, CDR2 SNEGSKA (reference sequence). Trimming stripped 5 bases from V and 2 bases from J, with 15 bases between. This CDR3 is 14 amino acids long. The CDR3 bases are TGCAGTGCTGGTGGCGGGGGGGGGAACTATGGCTACACCTTC. It codes for CSAGGGGGNYGYTF.

This sequence joins TRBV2 and TRBJ2-3; 7 positions agree with TRBD2. The CDR3 contains 14 residues. V was pared by 8 bases and J by 5 bases, with 10 bases of the junction left unmatched. Germline lookup yields CDR1 SNHLY and CDR2 FYNNEI. The CDR3 bases are TGTGCCAGCTCAAGAAAGCGGGAATTAGATACGCAGTATTTT. Translated, it gives CASSRKRELDTQYF.

This clone was seen at least ten times. The chain links TRBV19 to TRBJ1-5, with 7 bases identical to TRBD1. Germline values: CDR1 LNHDA, CDR2 SQIVND (reference sequence). The junction had 17 bases not matched to a gene; V was cut back by 7 bases and J by 2 bases. CDR3 size: 18 residues. The CDR3 sequence: CASIPSGTAIRGNQPQHF. CDR3 bases: TGTGCCAGTATCCCCTCCGGGACAGCGATTAGGGGCAATCAGCCCCAGCATTTT.

This chain links TRBV20-1 with TRBJ2-1; 7 nucleotides agree with TRBD2. The CDR3 length is 11 residues. Germline V CDR1 and CDR2: DFQATT, SNEGSKA (reference sequence). V gave up 5 bases and J gave up 9 bases; unmatched junction bases: 4. CDR3: CSALKRGEQFF. The CDR3 region has the DNA TGCAGTGCTTTAAAGCGGGGTGAGCAGTTCTTC.

This rearrangement joins TRBV7-8 to TRBJ2-5; the match to TRBD2 covers 8 bases. Germline CDR1 and CDR2: SGHVS and FQNEAQ. This CDR3 has 17 amino acids. Trimming at V came to 5 bases and at J to 4 bases, leaving 15 bases not matched to a gene. The CDR3 DNA sequence: TGTGCCAGCAGCCTACTTTTTGGCGCGGGAGGCGGAGAGACCCAGTACTTC. This gives the protein CASSLLFGAGGGETQYF.

In this sample, this clone turned up many times. The chain links TRBV29-1 to TRBJ2-3; a possible D gene is TRBD2 (6 bases). Germline V gene data show CDR1 as SQVTM and CDR2 as ANQGSEA. The CDR3 sequence is 14 residues long. Trimming stripped 7 bases from V and 2 bases from J, with 16 bases between. The CDR3 spells CSAYGRGDTDTQYF. The CDR3 DNA is TGCAGCGCCTACGGGAGAGGTGACACAGATACGCAGTATTTT.

A word on this clone: An end of the junction differs from the germline gene, which may be a read error. The V call is TRBV7-6, the J call TRBJ1-1, with 7 bases fitting TRBD1. In germline, CDR1 is SGHVS, CDR2 FNYEAQ. The CDR3 extends over 14 amino acids. The CDR3 bases are TGTGCCAGCAGCTTACTCCTAGGGACAGATGAAGCTTCCTTT. Its protein is CASSLLLGTDEASF.

Within the sample, this clone is medium-sized (0.01 to 0.1%). The chain links TRBV28 to TRBJ2-7, with 8 bases aligning to TRBD2. The germline V gene encodes CDR1 MDHEN and CDR2 SYDVKM. Unmatched junction bases numbered 14, after V lost 1 base and J lost 6 bases. The CDR3 covers 17 residues. Here the CDR3 reads CASSLYSGLAGGTEQYF. CDR3 nucleotide sequence: TGTGCCAGCAGTTTATATTCCGGCTTGGCGGGAGGTACCGAGCAGTACTTC.

This clone has a count of ten or more. The chain links TRBV9 to TRBJ2-3; D ambiguous. The CDR3 extends over 12 amino acids. Trimming removed 4 bases from V and 3 bases from J, with 6 bases in between. Per germline, CDR1 SGDLS and CDR2 YYNGEE. The CDR3 region has the DNA TGTGCCAGCAGCCACTTGACAGATACGCAGTATTTT. This codes for CASSHLTDTQYF.

This clone is medium-sized by share. The chain links TRBV18 to TRBJ2-7; 8 positions agree with TRBD2. CDR1 is KGHSH, CDR2 LQKENI, per germline. The length of the CDR3 is 13 residues. The J segment lost 4 bases and the V segment lost 3 bases, leaving 2 bases of the junction unmatched. The CDR3 loop reads CASSPAGGYEQYV. In nucleotides, the CDR3 is TGTGCCAGCTCACCCGCGGGGGGATACGAGCAGTACGTC.